A selection of T cell receptor beta chains follows, all from one sample in a study of blood T cell repertoires in COVID-19. The repertoire was sequenced with immunoSEQ multiplex PCR; TCRdb's copy has only in-frame clones and lacks some. This table holds about 210,000 clones, just under 85% found once. Sequencing was carried out using peripheral blood. The source of these receptors is a man aged 60 to 75 with COVID-19, enrolled during active disease. CDR3s include the opening cysteine and the closing phenylalanine or tryptophan.

TRBJ2-1	TRBV6-1	CASSESPGSYNEQFF
TRBJ1-1	TRBV20-1	CRVRGNTEAFF
TRBJ1-2	TRBV18	CASSSDRYRDGYTF
TRBJ1-4	TRBV5-1	CASSRDRADNEKLFF
TRBJ1-1	TRBV28	CASSRGLRNTEAFF
TRBJ1-5	TRBV27	CASSLRSPQGNQPQHF
TRBJ2-2	TRBV7-9	CASSHREGGELFF
TRBJ1-6	TRBV28	CASSFRGFEDNSPLHF
TRBJ2-3	TRBV30	CAWSGGRGRTDTQYF
TRBJ1-3	TRBV7-9	CASSFDRGSGNTIYF
TRBJ1-2	TRBV5-4	CASSYNRGPGYTF
TRBJ1-6	TRBV5-1	CASSLDVTVGSPLHF
TRBJ2-7	TRBV6-2/TRBV6-3	CASSSWATSYEQYF
TRBJ2-7	TRBV18	CASSPFTGGSYEQYF
TRBJ2-7	TRBV28	CASTSAGGSYEQYF
TRBJ2-7	TRBV27	CASSPGGGRTVYEQYF
TRBJ1-2	TRBV10-3	CAIKAVRDYGYTF
TRBJ1-2	TRBV4-3	CASSQDTGSLYGYTF
TRBJ2-2	TRBV2	CAGSTGPLNTGELFF
TRBJ1-5	TRBV27	CASRFRGQPQHF
TRBJ2-2	TRBV7-7	CASSLAHDSTGELFF
TRBJ1-1	TRBV10-3	CAISESQGAANTEAFF
TRBJ1-6	TRBV3-1/TRBV3-2	CASSQSKLGGAPLHF
TRBJ1-3	TRBV4-1	CASSQSRLRQGATGNTIYF
TRBJ1-5	TRBV2	CASTRTGADQPQHF
TRBJ1-4	TRBV30	CAWDRGGFEKLFF
TRBJ1-2	TRBV28	CASSSPATANYGYTF
TRBJ1-4	TRBV19	CASNKRTVGGEKLFF
TRBJ2-1	TRBV19	CASRGTGAGNEQFF
TRBJ1-2	TRBV27	CASSLVRTGRTAGYTF
TRBJ1-3	TRBV5-1	CASSLNTGGSGNTIYF
TRBJ2-7	TRBV5-6	CASSFGRGPYEQYF
TRBJ2-1	TRBV3-1/TRBV3-2	CASTLQGYEQFF
TRBJ1-2	TRBV3-1/TRBV3-2	CASSQGYSNYGYTF
TRBJ2-1	TRBV19	CASSMGGANEQFF
TRBJ1-6	TRBV27	CASSFWQVNSPLHF
TRBJ1-3	TRBV5-5	CASSLDRANTIYF
TRBJ1-1	TRBV23-1	CASSPRGQGETEAFF
TRBJ1-1	TRBV7-8	CASSFQGNTEAFF
TRBJ1-2	TRBV14	CASSPGRGMGYTF
TRBJ2-5	TRBV3-1/TRBV3-2	CASSPRGETQYF
TRBJ2-4	TRBV28	CASSLSPLAGSGIQYF